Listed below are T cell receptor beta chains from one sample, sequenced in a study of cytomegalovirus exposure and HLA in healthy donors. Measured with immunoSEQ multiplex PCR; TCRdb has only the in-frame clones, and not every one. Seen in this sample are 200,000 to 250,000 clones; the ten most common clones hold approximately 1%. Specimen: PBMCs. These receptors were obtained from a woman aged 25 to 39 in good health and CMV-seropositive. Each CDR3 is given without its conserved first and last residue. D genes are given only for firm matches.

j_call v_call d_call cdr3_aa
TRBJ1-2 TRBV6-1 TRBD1 ASSAPTGGAIYGYT
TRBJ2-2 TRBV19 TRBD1 ASTQGQGVPITGELF
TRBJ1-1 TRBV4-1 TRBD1 ASHPGQGDRTEAF
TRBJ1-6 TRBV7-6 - ASSLGAVNSPLH
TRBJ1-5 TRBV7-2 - ASSIQGSQPQH
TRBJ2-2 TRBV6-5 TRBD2 ASSSTGLANTGELF
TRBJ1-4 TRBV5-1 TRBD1 ASSLERGTDNEKLF
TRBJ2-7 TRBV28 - ASSIISYEQY
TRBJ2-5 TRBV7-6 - ASSRQTTQY
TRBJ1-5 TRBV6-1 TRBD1 ASSDRGYGNQPQH
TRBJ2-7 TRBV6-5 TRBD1 ASSGGQGFYEQY
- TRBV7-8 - ASSFLSEQY
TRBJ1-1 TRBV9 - ASSVAGQGDEAF
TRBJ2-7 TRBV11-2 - ASSLRNRFTYEQY
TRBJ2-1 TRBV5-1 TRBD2 ASSSYSGLAARNEQF
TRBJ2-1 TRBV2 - ASRPFGLNEQF
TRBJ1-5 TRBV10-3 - AISPGFGDRQPQH
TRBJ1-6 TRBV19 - ATDAGAGSYNSPLH
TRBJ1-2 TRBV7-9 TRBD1 ASSKLTGVYGYT